This T cell receptor beta chain appears in the sequencing data of a study of identical twins. Notes on the study in general: In cord blood, abundant beta clonotypes had fewer insertions; memory showed no trend. Models came in too low on out-of-frame TCR alpha sharing in monozygotic twins. Out-of-frame alpha sequences common to twins exhibited an excess of low generation probability.

Looked up from germline, CDR1 is SEHNR and CDR2 is FQNEAQ (reference sequence). This CDR3 is built from 14 residues. V dropped 1 base and J dropped 1 base, with 7 bases sitting between them. TCRdb analysed the 5' RACE reads with MiXCR anew, one entry per CDR3 protein. The top ten clones hold approximately 0.96% of a sample with approximately 620,000 distinct CDR3 sequences, over 8.5% of them seen once. This clonotype showed up many times. What it binds is not known. The same data also went into a second study, on yellow fever vaccine responses in identical twins. This second study says: Twins' vaccine T cell responses reportedly seemed partly convergent and partly personalized.

This TCR derives from a woman younger than 30 in good health. The sample was PBMCs. The chain employs TRBV7-9 and TRBJ1-1; D is perhaps TRBD1 (6 bases). The CDR3 region is CASSLGQENTEAFF. The CDR3 DNA reads TGTGCCAGCAGCTTAGGACAGGAGAACACTGAAGCTTTCTTT.